This TCR beta chain was sequenced during a study of blood T cell repertoires in COVID-19. There are 13 residues in the CDR3. V lost 6 bases and J lost 7; bases outside the gene matches: 9. Looked up from germline, CDR1 is MGHRA and CDR2 is YSYEKL. Enrollees, about 18 to 95 years old, lived in fewer than 25 US areas. Cohort allocation depended upon clinical history that participants reported. In this sample, this clone turned up a few times. TCRdb's copy holds only in-frame clones and misses some; the assay was immunoSEQ multiplex PCR. The sample has 200,000 to 300,000 clones, approximately 86% seen once; the top ten hold about 2.6%.

What was sequenced was PBMCs or T cells enriched from blood (not recorded which). The chain combines TRBV4-1 with TRBJ2-7; 7 nucleotides agree with TRBD1. This sequence was found in a woman under 30 who had recovered from COVID-19. The CDR3 here is CASSVDRRSEQYF. CDR3 nucleotides: TGCGCCAGCAGTGTGGACAGGAGGAGTGAGCAGTACTTC.